The T cell receptor (beta chain) described here comes from a study of blood T cell repertoires in COVID-19. On the study more broadly: The United States, Italy and Spain supplied acute and convalescent COVID-19 samples.

V dropped 1 base and J dropped 8 bases, with 23 bases sitting between them. In germline, CDR1 is LNHNV, CDR2 YYDKDF (reference sequence). This CDR3 comprises 18 residues. Generated by immunoSEQ multiplex PCR, the TCRdb table keeps only in-frame clones and is missing some. The data hold under 200,000 clones, with 84% observed a single time. This receptor was obtained from a woman in her 70s with COVID-19, enrolled during active disease. The V gene is TRBV15, the J gene TRBJ1-4, with a tentative D call TRBD1 (5 bases). Sequencing was carried out using peripheral blood. The CDR3 spells CATSRGNDLDTRREKLFF. The CDR3 nucleotides are TGTGCCACCAGCAGAGGGAATGACCTGGACACTCGGCGGGAAAAACTGTTTTTT.